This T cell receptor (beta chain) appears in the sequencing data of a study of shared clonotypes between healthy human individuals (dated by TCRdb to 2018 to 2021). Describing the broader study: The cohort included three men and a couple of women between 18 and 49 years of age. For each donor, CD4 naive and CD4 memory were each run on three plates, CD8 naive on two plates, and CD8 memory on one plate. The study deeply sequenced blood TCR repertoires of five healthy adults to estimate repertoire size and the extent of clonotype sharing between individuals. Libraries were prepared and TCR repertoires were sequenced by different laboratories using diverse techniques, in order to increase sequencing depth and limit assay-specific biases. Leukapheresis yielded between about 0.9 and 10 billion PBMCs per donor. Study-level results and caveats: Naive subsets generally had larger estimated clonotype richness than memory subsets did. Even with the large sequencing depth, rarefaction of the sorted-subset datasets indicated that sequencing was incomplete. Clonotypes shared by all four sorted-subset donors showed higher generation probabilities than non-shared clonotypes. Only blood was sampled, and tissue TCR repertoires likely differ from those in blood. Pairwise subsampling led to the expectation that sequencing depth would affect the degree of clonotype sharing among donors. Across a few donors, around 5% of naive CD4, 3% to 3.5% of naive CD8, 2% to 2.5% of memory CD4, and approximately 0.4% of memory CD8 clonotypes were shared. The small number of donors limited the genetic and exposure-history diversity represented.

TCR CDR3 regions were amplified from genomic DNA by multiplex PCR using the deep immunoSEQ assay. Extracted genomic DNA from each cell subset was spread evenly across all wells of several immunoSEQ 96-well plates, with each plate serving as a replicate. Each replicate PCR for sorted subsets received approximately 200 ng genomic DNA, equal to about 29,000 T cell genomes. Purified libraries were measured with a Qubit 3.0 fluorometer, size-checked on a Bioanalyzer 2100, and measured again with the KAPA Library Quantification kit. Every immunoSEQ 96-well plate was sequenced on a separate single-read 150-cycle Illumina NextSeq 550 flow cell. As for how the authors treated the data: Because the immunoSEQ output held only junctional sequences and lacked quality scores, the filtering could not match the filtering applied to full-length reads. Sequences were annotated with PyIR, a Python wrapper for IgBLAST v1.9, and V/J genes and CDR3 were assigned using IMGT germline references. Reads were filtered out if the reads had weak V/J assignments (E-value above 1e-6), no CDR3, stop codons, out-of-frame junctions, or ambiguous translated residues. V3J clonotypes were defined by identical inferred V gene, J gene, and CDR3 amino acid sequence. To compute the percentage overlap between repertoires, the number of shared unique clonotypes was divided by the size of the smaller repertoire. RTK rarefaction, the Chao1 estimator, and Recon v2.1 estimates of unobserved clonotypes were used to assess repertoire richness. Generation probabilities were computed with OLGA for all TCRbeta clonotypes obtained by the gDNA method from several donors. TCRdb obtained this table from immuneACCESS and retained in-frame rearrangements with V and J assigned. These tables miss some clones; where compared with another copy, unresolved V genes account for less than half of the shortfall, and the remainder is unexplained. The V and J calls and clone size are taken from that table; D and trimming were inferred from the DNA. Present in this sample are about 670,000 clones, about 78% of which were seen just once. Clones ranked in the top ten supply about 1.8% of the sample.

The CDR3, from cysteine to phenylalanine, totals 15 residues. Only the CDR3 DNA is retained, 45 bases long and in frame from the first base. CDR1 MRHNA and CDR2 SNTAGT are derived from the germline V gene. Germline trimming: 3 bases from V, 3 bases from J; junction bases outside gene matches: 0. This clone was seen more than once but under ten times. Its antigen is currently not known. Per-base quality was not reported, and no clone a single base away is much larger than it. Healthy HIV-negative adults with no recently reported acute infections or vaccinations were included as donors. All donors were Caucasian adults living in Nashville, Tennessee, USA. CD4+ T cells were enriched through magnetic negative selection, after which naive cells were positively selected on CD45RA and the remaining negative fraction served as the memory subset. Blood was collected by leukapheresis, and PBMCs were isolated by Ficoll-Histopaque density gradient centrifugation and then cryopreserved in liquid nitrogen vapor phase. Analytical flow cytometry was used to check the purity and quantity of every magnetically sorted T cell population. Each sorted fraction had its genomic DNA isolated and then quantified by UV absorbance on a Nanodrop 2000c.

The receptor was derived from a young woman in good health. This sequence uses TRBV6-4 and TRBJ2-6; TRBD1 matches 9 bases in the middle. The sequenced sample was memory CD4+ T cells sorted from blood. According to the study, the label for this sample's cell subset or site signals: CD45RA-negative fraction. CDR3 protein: CASSEDRGGANVLTF. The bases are TGTGCCAGCAGTGAGGACAGGGGTGGGGCCAACGTCCTGACTTTC.